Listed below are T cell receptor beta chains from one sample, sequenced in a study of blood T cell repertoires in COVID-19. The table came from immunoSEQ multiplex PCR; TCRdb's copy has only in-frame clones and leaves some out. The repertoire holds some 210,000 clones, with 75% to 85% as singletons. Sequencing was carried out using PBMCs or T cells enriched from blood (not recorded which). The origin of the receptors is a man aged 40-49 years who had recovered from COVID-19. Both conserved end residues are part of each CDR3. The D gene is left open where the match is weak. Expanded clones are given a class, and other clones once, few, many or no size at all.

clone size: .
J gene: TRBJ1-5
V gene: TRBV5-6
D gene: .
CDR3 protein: CASSPRGGGQPQHF
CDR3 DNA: TGTGCCAGCAGCCCCCGCGGGGGCGGACAGCCCCAGCATTTT

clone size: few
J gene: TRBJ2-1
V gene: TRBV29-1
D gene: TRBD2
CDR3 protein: CSVLKGTSGYNEQFF
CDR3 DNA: TGCAGCGTTCTAAAGGGGACTAGCGGATACAATGAGCAGTTCTTC

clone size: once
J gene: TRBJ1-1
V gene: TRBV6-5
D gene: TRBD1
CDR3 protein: CASSLGQGGAFF
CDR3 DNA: TGTGCCAGCAGCCTCGGACAGGGAGGAGCTTTCTTT

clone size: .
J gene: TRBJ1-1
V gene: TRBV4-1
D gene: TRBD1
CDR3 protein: CASSSPTTGPAEAFF
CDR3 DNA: TGCGCCAGCAGCTCCCCTACGACAGGGCCGGCTGAAGCTTTCTTT

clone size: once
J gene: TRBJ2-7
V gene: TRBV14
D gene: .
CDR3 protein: CASSQDGAGSFEQYF
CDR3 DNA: TGTGCCAGCAGCCAAGATGGGGCCGGGAGCTTCGAGCAGTACTTC

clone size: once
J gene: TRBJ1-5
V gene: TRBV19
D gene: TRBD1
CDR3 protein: CASSYRGGNQPQHF
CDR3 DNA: TGTGCCAGTAGTTACAGGGGAGGAAATCAGCCCCAGCATTTT

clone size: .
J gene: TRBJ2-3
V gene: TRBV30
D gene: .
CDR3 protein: CAWSHGLGTDTQYF
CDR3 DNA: TGTGCCTGGAGCCACGGACTTGGCACAGATACGCAGTATTTT

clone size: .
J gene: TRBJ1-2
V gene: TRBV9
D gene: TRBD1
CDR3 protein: CASSGQGQHYGYTF
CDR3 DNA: TGTGCCAGCAGCGGACAGGGGCAACACTATGGCTACACCTTC

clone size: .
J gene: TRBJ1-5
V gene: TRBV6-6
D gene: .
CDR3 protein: CASSYRTVNQPQHF
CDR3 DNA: TGTGCCAGCAGTTACCGGACAGTAAATCAGCCCCAGCATTTT

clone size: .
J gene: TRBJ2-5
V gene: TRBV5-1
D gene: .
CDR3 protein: CASSLGTGGQETQYF
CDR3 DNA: TGCGCCAGCAGCTTGGGAACAGGAGGGCAAGAGACCCAGTACTTC

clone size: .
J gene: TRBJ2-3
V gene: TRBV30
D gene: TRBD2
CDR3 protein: CAWSLRGGGDTQYF
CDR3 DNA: TGTGCCTGGAGTTTACGGGGGGGAGGAGATACGCAGTATTTT

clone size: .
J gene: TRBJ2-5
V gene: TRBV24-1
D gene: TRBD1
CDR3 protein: CATSGGTGGLGETQYF
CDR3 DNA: TGTGCCACCAGTGGGGGGACAGGGGGCCTCGGGGAGACCCAGTACTTC

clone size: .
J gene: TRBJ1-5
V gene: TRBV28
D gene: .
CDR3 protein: CASSLTGSSNQPQHF
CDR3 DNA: TGTGCCAGCAGTTTAACAGGGAGTAGCAATCAGCCCCAGCATTTT

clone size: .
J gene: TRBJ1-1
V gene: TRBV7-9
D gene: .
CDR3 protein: CASSIQAPHF
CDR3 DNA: TGTGCCAGCAGCATACAGGCCCCCCACTTT

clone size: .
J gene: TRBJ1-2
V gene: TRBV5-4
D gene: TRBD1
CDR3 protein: CASSLVQGANLNYGYTF
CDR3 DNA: TGTGCCAGCAGCTTGGTTCAGGGGGCCAACCTCAACTATGGCTACACCTTC

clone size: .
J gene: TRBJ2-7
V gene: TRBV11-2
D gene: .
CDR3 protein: CASSQGSGEQYF
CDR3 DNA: TGTGCCAGCAGTCAAGGGAGTGGCGAGCAGTACTTC

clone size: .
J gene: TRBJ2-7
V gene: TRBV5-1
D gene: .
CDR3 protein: CASSLGGAEGEQYF
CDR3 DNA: TGCGCCAGCAGCTTGGGTGGCGCGGAGGGGGAGCAGTACTTC

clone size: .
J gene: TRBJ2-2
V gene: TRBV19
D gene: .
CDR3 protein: CAGPQGAHTGELFF
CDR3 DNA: TGTGCCGGACCACAGGGCGCCCACACCGGGGAGCTGTTTTTT

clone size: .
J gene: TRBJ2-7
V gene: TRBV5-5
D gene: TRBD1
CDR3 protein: CASSQQPGQGAYEQYF
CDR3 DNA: TGTGCCAGCAGCCAACAACCGGGACAGGGGGCGTACGAGCAGTACTTC

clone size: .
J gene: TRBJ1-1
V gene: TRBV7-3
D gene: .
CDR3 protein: CASSLSGNTEAFF
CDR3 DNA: TGTGCCAGCAGCTTATCAGGGAACACTGAAGCTTTCTTT

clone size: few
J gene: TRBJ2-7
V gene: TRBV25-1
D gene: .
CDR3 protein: CASKQGLYEQYF
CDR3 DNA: TGTGCCAGCAAACAGGGCCTCTACGAGCAGTACTTC

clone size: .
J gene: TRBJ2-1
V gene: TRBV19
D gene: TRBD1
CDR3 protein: CASTDRSSYNEQFF
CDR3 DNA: TGTGCCAGTACGGACAGGAGCTCCTACAATGAGCAGTTCTTC

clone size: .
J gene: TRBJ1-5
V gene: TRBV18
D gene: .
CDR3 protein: CASSPLQGMQPQHF
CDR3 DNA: TGTGCCAGCTCACCCCTACAGGGCATGCAGCCCCAGCATTTT

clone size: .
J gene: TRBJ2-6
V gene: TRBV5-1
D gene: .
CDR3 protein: CASSDRQASGANVLTF
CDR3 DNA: TGCGCCAGCAGCGATCGACAGGCCTCTGGGGCCAACGTCCTGACTTTC

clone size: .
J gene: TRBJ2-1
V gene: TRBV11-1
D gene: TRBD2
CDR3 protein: CASSSRLAGRNEQFF
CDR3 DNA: TGTGCCAGCAGCTCCCGGCTAGCGGGACGGAATGAGCAGTTCTTC